This is a list of T cell receptor beta chains from one sample in a study of shared clonotypes between healthy human individuals. Measured with immunoSEQ multiplex PCR; TCRdb has only the in-frame clones, and not every one. Altogether about 1 million clones are present, around 75% being singletons, with the ten largest covering about 1.5%. Sequencing was carried out using memory CD4+ T cells sorted from blood. The origin of the receptors is a man aged 18-30 years in good health. Each CDR3 is given with its conserved first and last residue. The D gene is left open where the match is weak. The size field is filled for only some rows; it gives once, few, many or a size class.

>TRBD2|TRBV27|NA|TRBJ2-4
CASSLLGGGAGGNIQYF
TGTGCCAGCAGTTTATTGGGCGGGGGGGCCGGTGGGAACATTCAGTACTTC
>NA|TRBV5-1|NA|TRBJ2-3
CASSLPAGADTQYF
TGCGCCAGCAGCTTGCCTGCGGGGGCCGATACGCAGTATTTT
>TRBD2|TRBV9|NA|TRBJ2-3
CASSVVLAGGTDTQYF
TGTGCCAGCAGCGTAGTTCTAGCGGGAGGAACAGATACGCAGTATTTT
>NA|TRBV4-1|NA|TRBJ2-5
CASSQDGARGGQETQYF
TGCGCCAGCAGCCAGGATGGGGCCCGAGGGGGCCAAGAGACCCAGTACTTC
>NA|TRBV5-1|NA|TRBJ1-1
CASSSGIVAFF
TGCGCCAGCAGCTCGGGCATCGTAGCTTTCTTT
>NA|TRBV5-5|NA|TRBJ2-7
CASRMDPSEQYF
TGTGCCAGCAGAATGGACCCCTCCGAGCAGTACTTC
>NA|TRBV4-3|NA|TRBJ1-4
CASSQDIQGGTGANEKLFF
TGCGCCAGCAGCCAAGATATTCAGGGTGGGACGGGAGCTAATGAAAAACTGTTTTTT
>NA|TRBV5-1|once|TRBJ2-7
CASSLRGEESSYEQYF
TGCGCCAGCAGCTTGCGAGGAGAAGAGAGCTCCTACGAGCAGTACTTC
>NA|TRBV29-1|NA|TRBJ2-5
CSVVGTRYQETQYF
TGCAGCGTTGTCGGGACAAGGTACCAAGAGACCCAGTACTTC
>NA|TRBV28|NA|TRBJ1-1
CASSLSPRNTEAFF
TGTGCCAGCAGTTTAAGTCCCCGCAACACTGAAGCTTTCTTT
>NA|TRBV13|once|TRBJ1-5
CASSLGSGAGNQPQHF
TGTGCCAGCAGCTTAGGCTCAGGGGCTGGCAATCAGCCCCAGCATTTT
>NA|TRBV5-1|NA|TRBJ2-6
CASSLRGSGANVLTF
TGCGCCAGCAGCTTGCGGGGCTCTGGGGCCAACGTCCTGACTTTC
>TRBD2|TRBV6-5|NA|TRBJ2-7
CASSYSSTSGNYEQYF
TGTGCCAGCAGTTACTCATCGACTAGCGGGAACTACGAGCAGTACTTC
>NA|TRBV10-3|NA|TRBJ1-1
CATDSGRGAATEAFF
TGTGCCACCGACTCGGGAAGGGGGGCGGCCACTGAAGCTTTCTTT
>TRBD1|TRBV5-1|NA|TRBJ2-3
CASSLAYLNRGDTQYF
TGCGCCAGCAGCTTGGCCTACCTAAACAGGGGAGATACGCAGTATTTT
>NA|TRBV5-1|NA|TRBJ1-2
CASSREGGDYGYTF
TGCGCCAGCAGCAGGGAGGGCGGTGACTATGGCTACACCTTC
>NA|TRBV5-1|few|TRBJ2-7
CASSGADPGYEQYF
TGCGCCAGCAGCGGAGCGGACCCAGGCTACGAGCAGTACTTC
>TRBD1|TRBV2|NA|TRBJ1-1
CASSRQGMNTEAFF
TGTGCCAGCAGTAGACAGGGGATGAACACTGAAGCTTTCTTT
>NA|TRBV6-1|few|TRBJ1-5
CASLGTGNQPQHF
TGTGCCAGCCTCGGGACCGGAAATCAGCCCCAGCATTTT
>NA|TRBV4-1|NA|TRBJ2-6
CASSQVWGSGANVLTF
TGCGCCAGCAGCCAAGTATGGGGATCCGGGGCCAACGTCCTGACTTTC
>NA|TRBV27|NA|TRBJ1-4
CASSFSEAEKLFF
TGTGCCAGCAGTTTTTCGGAAGCTGAAAAACTGTTTTTT
>NA|TRBV29-1|few|TRBJ2-5
CSVGGVQETQYF
TGCAGCGTCGGCGGGGTCCAAGAGACCCAGTACTTC
>NA|TRBV2|NA|TRBJ1-3
CASSEAGQSSGNTIYF
TGTGCCAGCAGTGAAGCCGGACAGAGCTCTGGAAACACCATATATTTT
>NA|TRBV4-2|NA|TRBJ2-6
CASSQPGVSSGANVLTF
TGTGCCAGCAGCCAACCAGGGGTTTCCTCTGGGGCCAACGTCCTGACTTTC
>TRBD1|TRBV27|NA|TRBJ1-2
CASSFDRDRPYGYTF
TGTGCCAGCAGTTTTGACCGGGACAGACCCTATGGCTACACCTTC
>NA|TRBV6-5|NA|TRBJ1-6
CASSITPTGNSPLHF
TGTGCCAGCAGTATCACACCGACGGGGAATTCACCCCTCCACTTT
>TRBD1|TRBV19|NA|TRBJ1-1
CASRTGQRDTEAFF
TGTGCCAGTAGAACGGGACAGAGGGACACTGAAGCTTTCTTT
>TRBD1|TRBV5-4|NA|TRBJ2-3
CASSRDRTDTQYF
TGTGCCAGCTCGAGGGACAGAACAGATACGCAGTATTTT
>TRBD2|TRBV7-2|NA|TRBJ2-1
CASSLEAGASNEQFF
TGTGCCAGCAGCTTAGAAGCGGGAGCGTCCAATGAGCAGTTCTTC
>NA|TRBV4-1|NA|TRBJ2-3
CASSQEASFGTDTQYF
TGCGCCAGCAGCCAAGAGGCTTCTTTCGGCACAGATACGCAGTATTTT
>NA|TRBV7-3|NA|TRBJ2-5
CASSLSGAPGHQETQYF
TGTGCCAGCAGCTTGTCGGGGGCCCCCGGACACCAAGAGACCCAGTACTTC
>TRBD1|TRBV4-1|NA|TRBJ2-7
CASSYRDRETYEQYF
TGCGCCAGCAGCTACCGGGACAGGGAAACCTACGAGCAGTACTTC
>TRBD1|TRBV23-1|NA|TRBJ1-1
CASSQSGTGDRVTEAFF
TGCGCCAGCAGTCAATCAGGTACCGGAGACAGGGTAACTGAAGCTTTCTTT
>NA|TRBV10-1|NA|TRBJ2-1
CASSPDSTYEQFF
TGCGCCAGCAGCCCCGACAGTACGTATGAGCAGTTCTTC
>TRBD1|TRBV6-5|NA|TRBJ1-4
CASSSTGVREKLFF
TGTGCCAGCAGTTCCACAGGGGTTCGTGAAAAACTGTTTTTT
>TRBD2|TRBV28|NA|TRBJ2-7
CASSPPGGVKEQYF
TGTGCCAGCAGTCCCCCGGGAGGGGTAAAGGAGCAGTACTTC
>TRBD2|TRBV10-2|NA|TRBJ2-1
CASRSGLDNEQFF
TGCGCCAGCAGATCGGGACTAGACAATGAGCAGTTCTTC
>TRBD1|TRBV5-1|NA|TRBJ2-5
CASSSMGQGQETQYF
TGCGCCAGCAGCTCCATGGGACAGGGTCAAGAGACCCAGTACTTC
>TRBD2|TRBV4-1|NA|TRBJ2-7
CASSLGLAGGYEQYF
TGCGCCAGCAGCCTAGGACTAGCGGGGGGCTACGAGCAGTACTTC
>NA|TRBV29-1|NA|TRBJ2-2
CSVGLTAGELFF
TGCAGCGTTGGACTGACGGCCGGGGAGCTGTTTTTT
>NA|TRBV7-9|NA|TRBJ1-6
CASSVGQTYSPLHF
TGTGCCAGCAGCGTAGGACAGACTTATTCACCCCTCCACTTT
>NA|TRBV7-2|NA|TRBJ2-3
CASSLALGGASTDTQYF
TGTGCCAGCAGCTTAGCGCTAGGAGGGGCCAGCACAGATACGCAGTATTTT
>NA|TRBV5-4|NA|TRBJ1-6
CASSLKQVYNSPLHF
TGTGCCAGCAGCTTGAAACAGGTTTATAATTCACCCCTCCACTTT
>NA|TRBV27|NA|TRBJ2-7
CASSWAGRGPYEQYF
TGTGCCAGCAGTTGGGCGGGGAGGGGGCCATACGAGCAGTACTTC
>TRBD1|TRBV6-5|NA|TRBJ2-7
CASSYRDRGAYEQYF
TGTGCCAGCAGTTACCGGGACAGGGGCGCCTACGAGCAGTACTTC
>TRBD1|TRBV28|NA|TRBJ2-2
CASTPGQGFLIF
TGTGCCAGCACCCCGGGACAGGGTTTTTTGATTTTT
>TRBD1|TRBV4-1|NA|TRBJ1-1
CASSRENRGNTEAFF
TGCGCCAGCAGCCGCGAAAACAGGGGAAACACTGAAGCTTTCTTT
>NA|TRBV11-2|NA|TRBJ2-3
CASSISGTLSTDTQYF
TGTGCCAGCTCCATATCCGGGACACTAAGCACAGATACGCAGTATTTT
>TRBD2|TRBV5-1|many|TRBJ2-5
CASSTIAGGPETQYF
TGCGCCAGCAGTACCATAGCGGGAGGGCCGGAGACCCAGTACTTC
>TRBD2|TRBV2|NA|TRBJ2-1
CASHDGIAGNEQFF
TGTGCCAGCCACGACGGAATAGCGGGAAATGAGCAGTTCTTC
>TRBD1|TRBV5-6|few|TRBJ1-6
CASSWGRGGRGSPLHF
TGTGCCAGCAGCTGGGGCAGGGGGGGAAGAGGTTCACCCCTCCACTTT
>NA|TRBV19|NA|TRBJ1-6
CASSPGLNSPLHF
TGTGCCAGTAGTCCCGGACTTAATTCACCCCTCCACTTT
>TRBD2|TRBV6-4|few|TRBJ2-7
CASSGGGMTYEQYF
TGTGCCAGCAGTGGGGGGGGAATGACCTACGAGCAGTACTTC
>NA|TRBV6-1|NA|TRBJ1-3
CASTSFGGAGNTIYF
TGTGCCAGCACCTCATTTGGGGGTGCTGGAAACACCATATATTTT
>TRBD1|TRBV5-1|NA|TRBJ1-5
CASSLDSGGIDQPQHF
TGCGCCAGCAGCTTGGACTCAGGGGGCATCGATCAGCCCCAGCATTTT
>NA|TRBV21-1|NA|TRBJ1-2
CASTKEPCLYGYTF
TGTGCCAGCACCAAAGAGCCCTGTCTATATGGCTACACCTTC